The 12 T cell receptor beta chains below were found in one sample sequenced in a study of CD8 T cells in Susac syndrome. RNA in amounts of roughly 0.5 to 1 ug was reverse transcribed with random hexamers. A single record per CDR3 protein comes from TCRdb applying MiXCR to the immunoSEQ multiplex PCR reads. The sample lists fewer than 200,000 distinct CDR3 sequences; around nine tenths were seen once. The sample was CD4+ T cells from PBMCs. The receptors here all came from a human donor with Susac syndrome.

The chain carries TRBV5-1 and TRBJ1-6; D uncertain. There are 16 residues in the CDR3. Per germline, CDR1 SGHRS and CDR2 YFSETQ. V shed 4 bases and J shed 8 bases, with 19 bases lying between them. The CDR3 sequence is CASSPRRPAGDSPLHF. CDR3 DNA: TGCGCCAGCAGCCCTCGACGTCCAGCCGGGGATTCACCCCTCCACTTT.

The rearrangement links TRBV11-2 to TRBJ2-1; TRBD2 matches at 7 bases. Germline V gene data show CDR1 as SGHAT and CDR2 as FQNNGV. The CDR3 loop spans 17 amino acids. V dropped 1 base and J dropped 1; count of bases not matched to a gene: 7. The CDR3 loop reads CASSLVGAGVSYNEQFF. CDR3 DNA: TGTGCCAGCAGCTTAGTGGGTGCGGGAGTGTCCTACAATGAGCAGTTCTTC. The complete variable domain, with remaining parts taken from reference TRBV11-2 and TRBJ2-1, reads EAGVAQSPRYKIIEKRQSVAFWCNPISGHATLYWYQQILGQGPKLLIQFQNNGVVDDSQLPKDRFSAERLKGVDSTLKIQPAKLEDSAVYLCASSLVGAGVSYNEQFFGPGTRLTVL.

The J gene is TRBJ2-7, the V gene TRBV5-1; TRBD1 aligns across 8 bases. Per germline, CDR1 SGHRS and CDR2 YFSETQ. V shed 4 bases and J 2 bases; nucleotides not matched to a gene: 8. This CDR3 is built from 15 residues. The DNA for the CDR3 is TGCGCCAGCAGCCGGGGACAGGTCCCCACCTACGAGCAGTACTTC. Its protein is CASSRGQVPTYEQYF.

As DNA, the CDR3 is TGTGCCACCAGTGAACCCCAAGGCGGGGCTGGGGCCAACGTCCTGACTTTC. This sequence encodes CATSEPQGGAGANVLTF. V usage is TRBV24-1 and J usage is TRBJ2-6; D may be TRBD2 (6 bases). Germline values: CDR1 KGHDR, CDR2 SFDVKD. The CDR3 consists of 17 residues. V lost 4 bases and J lost 2, with 14 bases in between.

The chain has TRBV4-2 and TRBJ2-7; 10 nucleotides align to TRBD2. The CDR3 extends over 16 amino acids. V shed 4 bases, J shed 3 bases, and the junction held 9 bases outside the gene matches. Per the germline V gene, CDR1 is LGHNA and CDR2 is YNFKEQ. The CDR3 loop reads CASSLGGLASFYEQYF. The DNA for the CDR3 is TGTGCCAGCAGCCTTGGGGGACTAGCGAGTTTCTACGAGCAGTACTTC.

V gene TRBV7-2 combines with J gene TRBJ1-1; D unresolved. The V gene's germline CDR1 is SGHTA and CDR2 FQGNSA. The CDR3 loop spans 14 amino acids. The ends were cut back, 5 bases at V and 0 bases at J, with 10 bases in the middle. CDR3 protein: CASSPQAVNTEAFF. CDR3 sequence (DNA): TGTGCCAGCAGCCCCCAGGCAGTGAACACTGAAGCTTTCTTT.

The chain uses TRBV18 and TRBJ2-2, with D possibly called TRBD1 or TRBD2 (5 bases each). Germline V gene sequence: CDR1 KGHSH, CDR2 LQKENI. CDR3 length: 15 residues. V was pared by 4 bases and J by 5 bases, with 14 bases between. The CDR3 nucleotides read TGTGCCAGCTCACGCCGGGACGGAGTTACCGGGGAGCTGTTTTTT. Its protein product is CASSRRDGVTGELFF.

The chain employs TRBV7-9 and TRBJ1-1; D is possibly TRBD1 (5 bases). Germline CDR1 SEHNR, CDR2 FQNEAQ (reference sequence). This CDR3 region has 17 residues. V was trimmed by 5 bases and J by 0 bases, leaving 19 bases between them. The CDR3 loop is CASSPHTGSDMNTEAFF. In DNA form, the CDR3 reads TGTGCCAGCAGCCCCCATACAGGTTCTGACATGAACACTGAAGCTTTCTTT.

A single count supports this clonotype. The chain combines TRBV7-9 with TRBJ1-4; D gene uncertain. V lost 1 base to trimming and J lost 8 bases, with 11 bases between them. The CDR3 has 14 residues. Germline CDR1 reads SEHNR; CDR2 reads FQNEAQ (reference sequence). The CDR3 protein is CASSLGGTGEKLFF. The CDR3 region has the DNA TGTGCCAGCAGCTTAGGCGGTACTGGGGAAAAACTGTTTTTT.

The CDR3 here is CASSPNRGSRNSPLHF. CDR3 bases: TGTGCCAGCTCACCCAACAGGGGCTCTAGGAATTCACCCCTCCACTTT. The chain joins TRBV18 to TRBJ1-6; 7 bases agree with TRBD1. Per germline, CDR1 KGHSH and CDR2 LQKENI. CDR3 size: 16 residues. With 3 bases clipped from V and 7 bases from J, the junction kept 9 bases outside the gene matches.

The V call is TRBV3-1, the J call TRBJ1-4; weak D call: TRBD1 (6 bases). The CDR3 contains 16 residues. With 3 bases removed from V and 2 bases from J, the gap between germline ends came to 13 bases. CDR1 is LGHDT and CDR2 is YNNKEL in the germline V gene (reference sequence). CDR3 in DNA: TGTGCCAGCAGCCATGATCGGGGGCCTACTAATGAAAAACTGTTTTTT. It encodes CASSHDRGPTNEKLFF. The full variable domain, in which reference TRBV3-1 and TRBJ1-4 provide the parts outside the CDR3, is DTAVSQTPKYLVTQMGNDKSIKCEQNLGHDTMYWYKQDSKKFLKIMFSYNNKELIINETVPNRFSPKSPDKAHLNLHINSLELGDSAVYFCASSHDRGPTNEKLFFGSGTQLSVL.

The rearrangement links TRBV19 to TRBJ2-1; TRBD1 matches 7 bases. V gave up 5 bases and J gave up 4 bases; unmatched junction bases: 5. The length of the CDR3 is 14 residues. Germline V gene sequence: CDR1 LNHDA, CDR2 SQIVND (reference sequence). The CDR3 is CASSSGTDYNEQFF. In nucleotides, the CDR3 is TGTGCCAGTAGTTCCGGGACAGATTACAATGAGCAGTTCTTC.